This TCR beta chain came from a study of regulatory T cells in long-lasting Graves disease. General study findings and limits: A greater number of public clonotypes (approximately 2,700) was shared by persistent patients than by new patients (approximately 910).

This CDR3 region has 15 residues. Trimming took off 0 bases at V and 6 bases at J, with 11 bases between the two ends. Looked up from germline, CDR1 is SGHAT and CDR2 is FQNNGV. Investigators prepared the TCR beta libraries by applying iRepertoire HTBI primers and Arm-PCR of CDR3 regions. As handled by the study authors: Across samples, 60 or so TRBV and some 13 TRBJ segments were found. TCRdb redid the calling of the multiplex PCR reads with MiXCR, one entry per CDR3 protein. These V and J calls originate from TCRdb's pipeline instead of the authors' own analysis. The table lists around 400,000 distinct CDR3 sequences, about a quarter of them singletons. This clonotype appeared many times. The antigen is not known. This sample's time point: persistent/refractory GD, antithyroid drugs over 5 years with positive TRAb. TCR sequences were obtained from RNA taken from PBMCs. Graves' disease diagnosis was established per American Thyroid Association guidelines.

The sequences come from peripheral blood mononuclear cells (PBMCs), collected when the disease was refractory, from a patient treated with antithyroid drugs. This sequence originates from a female donor with Graves disease. This chain connects TRBV11-2 to TRBJ2-2; D possibly corresponds to TRBD2 (6 bases). The CDR3 protein is CASSLDGAGSGELFF. The CDR3 DNA is TGTGCCAGCAGCTTAGATGGAGCGGGTTCCGGGGAGCTGTTTTTT.